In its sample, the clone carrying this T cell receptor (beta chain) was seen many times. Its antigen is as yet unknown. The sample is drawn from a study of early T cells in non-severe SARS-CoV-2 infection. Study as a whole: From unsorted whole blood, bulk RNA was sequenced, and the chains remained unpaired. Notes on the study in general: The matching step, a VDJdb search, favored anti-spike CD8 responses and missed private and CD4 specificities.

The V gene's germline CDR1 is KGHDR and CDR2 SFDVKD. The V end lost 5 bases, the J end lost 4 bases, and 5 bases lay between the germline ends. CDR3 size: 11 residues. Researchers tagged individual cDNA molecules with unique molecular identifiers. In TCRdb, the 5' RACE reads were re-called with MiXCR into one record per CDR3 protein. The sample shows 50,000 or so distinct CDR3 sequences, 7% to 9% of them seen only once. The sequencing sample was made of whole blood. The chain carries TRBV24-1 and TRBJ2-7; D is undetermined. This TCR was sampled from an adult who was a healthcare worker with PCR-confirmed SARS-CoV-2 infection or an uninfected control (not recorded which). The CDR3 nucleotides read TGTGCCACCAGTGGGGGTTACGAGCAGTACTTC. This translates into CATSGGYEQYF.